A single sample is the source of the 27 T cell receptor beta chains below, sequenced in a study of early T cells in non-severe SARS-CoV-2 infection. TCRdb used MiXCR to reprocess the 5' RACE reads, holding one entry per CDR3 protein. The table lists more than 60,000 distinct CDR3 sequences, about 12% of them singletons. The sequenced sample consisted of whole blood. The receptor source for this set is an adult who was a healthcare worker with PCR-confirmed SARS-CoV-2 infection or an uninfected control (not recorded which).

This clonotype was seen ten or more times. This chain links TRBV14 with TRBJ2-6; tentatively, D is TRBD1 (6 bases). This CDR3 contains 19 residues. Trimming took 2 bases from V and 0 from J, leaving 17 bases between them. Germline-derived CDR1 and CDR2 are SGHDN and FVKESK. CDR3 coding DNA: TGTGCCAGCAGCCAACCTGACAGGATACCTCTCTCTGGGGCCAACGTCCTGACTTTC. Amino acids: CASSQPDRIPLSGANVLTF.

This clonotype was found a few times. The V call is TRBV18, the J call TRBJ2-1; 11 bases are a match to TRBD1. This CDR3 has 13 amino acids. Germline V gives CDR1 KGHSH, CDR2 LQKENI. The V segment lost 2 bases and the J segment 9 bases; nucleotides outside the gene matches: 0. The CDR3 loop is CASSPGQGAEQFF. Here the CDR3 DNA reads TGTGCCAGCTCACCAGGACAGGGGGCTGAGCAGTTCTTC.

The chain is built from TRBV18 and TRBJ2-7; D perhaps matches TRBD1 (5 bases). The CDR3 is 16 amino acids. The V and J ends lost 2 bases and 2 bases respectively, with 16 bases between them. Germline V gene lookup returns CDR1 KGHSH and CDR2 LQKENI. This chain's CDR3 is CASSPGAPRGAYEQYF. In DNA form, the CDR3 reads TGTGCCAGCTCACCAGGAGCCCCAAGGGGCGCCTACGAGCAGTACTTC.

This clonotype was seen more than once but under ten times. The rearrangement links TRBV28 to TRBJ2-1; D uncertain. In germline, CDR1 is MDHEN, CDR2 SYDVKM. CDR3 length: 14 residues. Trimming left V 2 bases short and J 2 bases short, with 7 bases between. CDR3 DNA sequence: TGTGCCAGCAGTTTAATCTCAGCCTACAATGAGCAGTTCTTC. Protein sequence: CASSLISAYNEQFF.

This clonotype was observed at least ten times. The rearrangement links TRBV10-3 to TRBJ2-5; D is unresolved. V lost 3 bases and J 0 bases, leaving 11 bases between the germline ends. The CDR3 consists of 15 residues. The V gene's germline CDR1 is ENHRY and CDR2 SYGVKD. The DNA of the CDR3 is TGTGCCATCAGTGAAGGGATCTCGTACCAAGAGACCCAGTACTTC. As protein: CAISEGISYQETQYF.

CDR3 coding DNA: TGTGCCAGCAGTATATACCTAAGGCGGTCCCACAATGAGCAGTTCTTC. Amino acid sequence: CASSIYLRRSHNEQFF. This sequence joins TRBV27 and TRBJ2-1; D is unresolved. Trimming pared 5 bases from V and 5 bases from J, leaving 19 bases between. This CDR3 is 16 amino acids long. Per the germline V gene, CDR1 is MNHEY and CDR2 is SMNVEV (reference sequence).

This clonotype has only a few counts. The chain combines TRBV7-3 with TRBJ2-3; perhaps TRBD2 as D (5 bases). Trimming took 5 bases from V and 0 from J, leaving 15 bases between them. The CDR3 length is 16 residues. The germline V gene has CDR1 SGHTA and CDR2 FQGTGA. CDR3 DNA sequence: TGTGCCAGCAGCCCCCGGACTTCCCCAAGCACAGATACGCAGTATTTT. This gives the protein CASSPRTSPSTDTQYF. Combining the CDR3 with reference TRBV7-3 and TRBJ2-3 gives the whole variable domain GAGVSQTPSNKVTEKGKYVELRCDPISGHTALYWYRQSLGQGPEFLIYFQGTGAADDSGLPNDRFFAVRPEGSVSTLKIQRTERGDSAVYLCASSPRTSPSTDTQYFGPGTRLTVL.

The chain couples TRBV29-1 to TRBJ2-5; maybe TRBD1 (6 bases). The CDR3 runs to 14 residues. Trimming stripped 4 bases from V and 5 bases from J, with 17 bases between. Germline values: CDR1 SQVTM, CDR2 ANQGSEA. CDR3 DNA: TGCAGCGTTGTCTTGCACAGGGAAGGGGAGACCCAGTACTTC. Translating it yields CSVVLHREGETQYF.

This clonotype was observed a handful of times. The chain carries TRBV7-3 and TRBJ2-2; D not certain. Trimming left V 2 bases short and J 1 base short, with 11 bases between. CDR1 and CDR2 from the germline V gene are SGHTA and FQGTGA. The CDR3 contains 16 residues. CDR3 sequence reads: CASSLLNSRNTGELFF. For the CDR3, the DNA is TGTGCCAGCAGCTTATTGAACAGCCGGAACACCGGGGAGCTGTTTTTT.

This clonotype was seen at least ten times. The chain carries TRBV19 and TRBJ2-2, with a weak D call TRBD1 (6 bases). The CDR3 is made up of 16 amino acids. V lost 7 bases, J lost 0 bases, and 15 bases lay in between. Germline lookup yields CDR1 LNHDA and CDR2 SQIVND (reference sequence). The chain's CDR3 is CASIFRGQSNTGELFF. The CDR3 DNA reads TGTGCCAGTATCTTTAGGGGACAATCGAACACCGGGGAGCTGTTTTTT.

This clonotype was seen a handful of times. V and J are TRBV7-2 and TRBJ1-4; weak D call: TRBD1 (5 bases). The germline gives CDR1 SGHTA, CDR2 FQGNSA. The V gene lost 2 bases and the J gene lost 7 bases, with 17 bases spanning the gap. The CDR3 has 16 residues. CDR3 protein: CASSLNPGGSREKLFF. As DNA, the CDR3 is TGTGCCAGCAGCTTAAATCCGGGGGGGAGTCGTGAAAAACTGTTTTTT.

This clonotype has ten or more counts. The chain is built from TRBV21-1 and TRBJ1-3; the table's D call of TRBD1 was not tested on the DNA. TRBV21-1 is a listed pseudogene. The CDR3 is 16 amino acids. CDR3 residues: CASTCRQPISGNTIYF. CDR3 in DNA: TGTGCCAGCACCTGCAGACAGCCCATCTCTGGAAACACCATATATTTT.

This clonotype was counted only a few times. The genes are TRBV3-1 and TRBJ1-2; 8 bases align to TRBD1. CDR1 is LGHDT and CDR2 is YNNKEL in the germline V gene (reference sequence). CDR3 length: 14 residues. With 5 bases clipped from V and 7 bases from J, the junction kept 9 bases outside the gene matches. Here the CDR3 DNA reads TGTGCCAGCAGCGCGACCCAGGGGGCAGGTGGCTACACCTTC. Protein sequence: CASSATQGAGGYTF.

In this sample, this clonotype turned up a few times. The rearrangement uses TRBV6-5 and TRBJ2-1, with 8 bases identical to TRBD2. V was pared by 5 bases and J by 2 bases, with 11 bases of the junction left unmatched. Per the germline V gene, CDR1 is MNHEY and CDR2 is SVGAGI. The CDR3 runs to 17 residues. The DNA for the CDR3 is TGTGCCAGCAGTACCCGGCGGGGGGACACCCCCTACAATGAGCAGTTCTTC. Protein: CASSTRRGDTPYNEQFF.

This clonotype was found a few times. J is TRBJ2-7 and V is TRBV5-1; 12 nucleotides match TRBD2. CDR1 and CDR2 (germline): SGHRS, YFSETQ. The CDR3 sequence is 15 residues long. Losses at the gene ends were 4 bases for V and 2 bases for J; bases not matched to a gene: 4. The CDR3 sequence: CASSPGLAGPYEQYF. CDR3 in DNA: TGCGCCAGCAGCCCCGGACTAGCGGGACCCTACGAGCAGTACTTC.

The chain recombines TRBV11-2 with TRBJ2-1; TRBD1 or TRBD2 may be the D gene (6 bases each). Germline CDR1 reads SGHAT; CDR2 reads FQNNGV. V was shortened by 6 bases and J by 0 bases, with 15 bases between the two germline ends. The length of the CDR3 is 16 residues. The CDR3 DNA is TGTGCCAGCAGTCAAATAGGGGGGAGCTCCTACAATGAGCAGTTCTTC. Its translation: CASSQIGGSSYNEQFF.

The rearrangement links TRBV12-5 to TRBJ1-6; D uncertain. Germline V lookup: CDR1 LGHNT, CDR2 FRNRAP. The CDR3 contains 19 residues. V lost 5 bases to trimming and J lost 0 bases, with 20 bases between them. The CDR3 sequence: CASGAPGSLGVSYNSPLHF. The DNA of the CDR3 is TGTGCTAGTGGTGCCCCGGGATCGCTCGGGGTCTCCTATAATTCACCCCTCCACTTT. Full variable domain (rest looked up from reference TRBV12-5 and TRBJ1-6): DARVTQTPRHKVTEMGQEVTMRCQPILGHNTVFWYRQTMMQGLELLAYFRNRAPLDDSGMPKDRFSAEMPDATLATLKIQPSEPRDSAVYFCASGAPGSLGVSYNSPLHFGNGTRLTVT.

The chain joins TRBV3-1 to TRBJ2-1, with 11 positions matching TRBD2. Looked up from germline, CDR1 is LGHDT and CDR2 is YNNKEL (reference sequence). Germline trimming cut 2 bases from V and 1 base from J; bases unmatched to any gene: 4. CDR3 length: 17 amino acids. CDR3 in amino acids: CASSQSRLAGSYNEQFF. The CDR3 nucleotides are TGTGCCAGCAGCCAATCGCGACTAGCGGGGTCCTACAATGAGCAGTTCTTC.

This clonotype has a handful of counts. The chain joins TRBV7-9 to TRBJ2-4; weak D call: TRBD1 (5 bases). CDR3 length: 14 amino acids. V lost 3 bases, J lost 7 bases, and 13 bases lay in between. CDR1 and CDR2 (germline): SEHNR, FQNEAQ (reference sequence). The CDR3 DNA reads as TGTGCCAGCAGCTTGGTGTCAGGGATTAACATTCAGTACTTC. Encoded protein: CASSLVSGINIQYF.

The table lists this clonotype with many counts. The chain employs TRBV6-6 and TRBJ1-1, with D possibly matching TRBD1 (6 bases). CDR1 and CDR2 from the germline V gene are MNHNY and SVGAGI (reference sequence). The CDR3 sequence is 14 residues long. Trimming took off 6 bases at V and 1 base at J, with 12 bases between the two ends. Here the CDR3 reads CASRAQGRNTEAFF. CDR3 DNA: TGTGCCAGCAGGGCACAGGGACGGAACACTGAAGCTTTCTTT.

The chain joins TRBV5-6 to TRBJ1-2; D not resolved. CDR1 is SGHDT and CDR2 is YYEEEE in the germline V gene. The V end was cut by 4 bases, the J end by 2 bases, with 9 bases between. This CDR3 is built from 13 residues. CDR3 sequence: CASSRAGNYGYTF. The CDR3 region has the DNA TGTGCCAGCAGCCGCGCCGGGAACTATGGCTACACCTTC.

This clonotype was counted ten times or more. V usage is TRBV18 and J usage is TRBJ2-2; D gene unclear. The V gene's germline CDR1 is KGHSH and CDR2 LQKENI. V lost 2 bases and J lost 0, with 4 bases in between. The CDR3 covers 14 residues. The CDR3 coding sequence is TGTGCCAGCTCACCAGCTTCGAACACCGGGGAGCTGTTTTTT. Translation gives CASSPASNTGELFF.

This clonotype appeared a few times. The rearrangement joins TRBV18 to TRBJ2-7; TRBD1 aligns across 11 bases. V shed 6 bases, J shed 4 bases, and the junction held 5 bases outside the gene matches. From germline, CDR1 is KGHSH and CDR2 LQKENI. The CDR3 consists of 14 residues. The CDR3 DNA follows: TGTGCCAGCTCTGAGGGACAGGGGGTTTACGAGCAGTACTTC. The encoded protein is CASSEGQGVYEQYF.

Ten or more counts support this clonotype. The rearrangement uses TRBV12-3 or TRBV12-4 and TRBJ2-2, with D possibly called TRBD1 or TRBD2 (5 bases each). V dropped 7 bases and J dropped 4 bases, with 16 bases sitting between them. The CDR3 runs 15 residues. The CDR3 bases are TGTGCCAGCACTCGACGCGTGAGGGGCACCGGGGAGCTGTTTTTT. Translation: CASTRRVRGTGELFF.

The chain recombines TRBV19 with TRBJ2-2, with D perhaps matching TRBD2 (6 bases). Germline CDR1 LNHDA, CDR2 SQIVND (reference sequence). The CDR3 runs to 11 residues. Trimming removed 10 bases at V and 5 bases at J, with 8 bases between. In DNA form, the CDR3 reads TGTGCCACCGGGGGTACCGGGGAGCTGTTTTTT. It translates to CATGGTGELFF. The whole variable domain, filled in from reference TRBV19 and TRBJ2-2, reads DGGITQSPKYLFRKEGQNVTLSCEQNLNHDAMYWYRQDPGQGLRLIYYSQIVNDFQKGDIAEGYSVSREKKESFPLTVTSAQKNPTAFYLCATGGTGELFFGEGSRLTVL.

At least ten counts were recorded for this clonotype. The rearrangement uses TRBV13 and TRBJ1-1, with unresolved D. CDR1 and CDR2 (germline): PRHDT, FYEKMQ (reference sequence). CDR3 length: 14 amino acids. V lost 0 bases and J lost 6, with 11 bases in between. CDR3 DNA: TGTGCCAGCAGCTTAGGGGGTCCCGGAGCTGAAGCTTTCTTT. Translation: CASSLGGPGAEAFF.

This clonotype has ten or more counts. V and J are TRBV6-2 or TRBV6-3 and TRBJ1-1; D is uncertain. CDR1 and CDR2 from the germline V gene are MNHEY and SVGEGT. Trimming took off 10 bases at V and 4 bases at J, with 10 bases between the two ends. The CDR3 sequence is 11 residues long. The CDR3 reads CATSMGTEAFF. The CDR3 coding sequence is TGTGCCACCTCAATGGGCACTGAAGCTTTCTTT.